This T cell receptor (beta chain) was captured by sequencing in a study of T cell changes during pregnancy in multiple sclerosis. The assay was immunoSEQ multiplex PCR, and TCRdb's table has in-frame clones only and misses some. The sample yields about 55,000 clones, approximately 94% seen once. The sequences come from CD8+ T cells from peripheral blood mononuclear cells, collected after pregnancy. The receptor was derived from a female donor with multiple sclerosis, enrolled in a pregnancy study.

For the CDR3, the DNA is TGTGCCAGCAGTGCTATGGGACAGCTCACCGGGGAGCTGTTTTTT. Translating it yields CASSAMGQLTGELFF. The chain has TRBV27 and TRBJ2-2; 7 bases are shared with TRBD1. CDR1 is MNHEY and CDR2 is SMNVEV in the germline V gene (reference sequence). The length of the CDR3 is 15 residues. After removal of 5 bases from V and 4 bases from J, the junction contained 7 bases not matched to a gene.